This TCR beta chain is from a study of Graves' ophthalmopathy and Graves' hyperthyroidism. The CDR3 runs 15 residues. From germline, CDR1 is MNHEY and CDR2 SVGAGI. V lost 6 bases and J 0 bases, leaving 12 bases between the germline ends. RNA transcripts provided the template for amplifying TCR beta CDR3 regions. RT-PCR was first run with HTBI primers, then multiplex PCR in a second round. A single record per CDR3 protein comes from TCRdb applying MiXCR to the multiplex PCR reads. There are almost 750,000 distinct CDR3 sequences in the sample; about 44% occur only once, and 40% to 45% lies in the top ten. Patients were diagnosed from clinical symptoms, serum thyroxine, TRAb, thyroid ultrasound and orbital computed tomography. General observations from the study: Built on 13 signatures, a model told ophthalmopathy apart from stable hyperthyroidism with approximately 91% sensitivity and over 80% specificity.

This clonotype came up many times. Its antigen remains unknown. The chain links TRBV6-5 to TRBJ1-5; perhaps TRBD1 as D (5 bases). The material sequenced was peripheral blood. This TCR derives from an adult man with Graves' ophthalmopathy. CDR3 in amino acids: CASRGTDSSNQPQHF. CDR3 in DNA: TGTGCCAGCAGGGGGACGGATTCTAGCAATCAGCCCCAGCATTTT.